This TCR beta chain was sequenced for a study of cytomegalovirus exposure and HLA in healthy donors. The CDR3 length is 14 residues. Germline V gene sequence: CDR1 LNHNV, CDR2 YYDKDF (reference sequence). V shed 2 bases and J shed 5 bases, with 12 bases lying between them. Assay used: immunoSEQ multiplex PCR; TCRdb lists only in-frame clones, some missing. The sample holds roughly 100,000 clones, just under 95% seen once. The clonotype originates from a woman aged 18-29 years in good health and CMV-seronegative. The gene calls are TRBV15 and TRBJ2-5, with D possibly matching TRBD2 (6 bases). Sequenced: PBMCs. CDR3 in amino acids: CATSRIRGGETQYF. CDR3 in DNA: TGTGCCACCAGCAGAATTCGGGGAGGTGAGACCCAGTACTTC.